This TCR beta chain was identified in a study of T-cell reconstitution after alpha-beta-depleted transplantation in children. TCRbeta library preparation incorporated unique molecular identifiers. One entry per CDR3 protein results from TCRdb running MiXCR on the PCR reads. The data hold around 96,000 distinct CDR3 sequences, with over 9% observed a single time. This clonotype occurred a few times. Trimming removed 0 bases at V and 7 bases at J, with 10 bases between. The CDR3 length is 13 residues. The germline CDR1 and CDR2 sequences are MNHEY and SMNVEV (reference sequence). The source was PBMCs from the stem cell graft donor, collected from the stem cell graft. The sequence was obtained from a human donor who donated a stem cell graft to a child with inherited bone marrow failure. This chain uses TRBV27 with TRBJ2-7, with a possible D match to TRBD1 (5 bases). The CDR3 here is CASSLSGPREQYF. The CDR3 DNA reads TGTGCCAGCAGTTTATCGGGGCCGAGGGAGCAGTACTTC.